This T cell receptor (beta chain) was found in a study of tumor-infiltrating lymphocytes in primary liver carcinoma. Study as a whole: The neoplasms were of stage T1-T3 N0M0, with dimensions of roughly 4.2 to 10 cm across.

A constant-region primer primed TCR beta cDNA synthesis from roughly 510 ng of total RNA. Nested multiplex PCR, run for three rounds with slightly modified ARM-PCR, yielded TCR beta libraries. The first two PCR rounds, nine to ten cycles each, used TRBV1-TRBV30 forward primers and a C-beta reverse primer. A single record per CDR3 protein comes from TCRdb applying MiXCR to the multiplex PCR reads. This table has more than 95,000 distinct CDR3 sequences, approximately 78% appearing once. The CDR3 has 13 residues. The germline V and J ends were trimmed by 9 bases and 0 bases, with 13 bases remaining between them. Germline V lookup: CDR1 SGHKS, CDR2 YYEKEE (reference sequence). From roughly 18-30 mg of unsorted bulk tissue, DNA and RNA were co-extracted together. With respect to this clonotype: The target antigen is unknown.

Whole-study results and caveats: Just around 8-24% of top clones spanned all five tumor regions. Tumor-adjacent and tumor-blood pairs showed less overlap than tumor region pairs.

This TCR was recovered from a middle-aged man with primary liver carcinoma and hepatitis B virus infection. This chain connects TRBV5-5 to TRBJ2-7, with D possibly matching TRBD2 (5 bases). The sample was liver tumor tissue from sampling region 3. Subset of the sample: tumor region T3, left-lateral pole. CDR3 protein: CATCFGLSYEQYF. The CDR3, as DNA: TGTGCCACCTGCTTCGGACTCTCCTACGAGCAGTACTTC.